This TCR beta chain was profiled in a study of radiotherapy plus CTLA-4 blockade in lung cancer. Study summary: Disease control reached approximately 30%, with objective responses in under 20%. Whole-study findings and limits: Radiotherapy with ipilimumab was followed by blood expansion of tumor-derived clones. Among reported predictors of response, early blood T cell clone dynamics with interferon-beta performed best.

Germline lookup yields CDR1 SGHRS and CDR2 YFSETQ. The CDR3 has 14 residues. The V gene lost 1 base and the J gene lost 5 bases, with 12 bases spanning the gap. About this clone: Its antigen is not known.

The repertoire was sequenced with immunoSEQ multiplex PCR; TCRdb's copy has only in-frame clones and lacks some. The sample yields 35,000 to 55,000 clones, approximately 71% seen once. Focal radiation and CTLA-4 blockade (ipilimumab) were tested in chemo-refractory metastatic non-small-cell lung cancer patients. This receptor was taken from a human donor with non-small cell lung cancer whose response to radiotherapy plus ipilimumab could not be evaluated. The J gene is TRBJ1-1, the V gene TRBV5-1; D unclear. Sample: peripheral blood, taken from a patient treated with radiotherapy plus ipilimumab. CDR3 in DNA: TGCGCCAGCAGCTTGAATGTTGGGAGGACTGAAGCTTTCTTT. Its protein is CASSLNVGRTEAFF.